The 26 T cell receptor beta chains reported below all come from one sample, sequenced in a study of low-dose radiotherapy and immunotherapy resistance in tumors. Priming of first-strand cDNA relied on TRAV- and TRBV-specific primers (covering alpha and beta chains). TCRs were amplified for 15 to 25 PCR cycles with a constant-region primer and V-primer adapter. Using its own MiXCR run on the reads, TCRdb lists one record per CDR3 protein. The table has about 7,300 distinct CDR3 sequences, more than 65% seen once. These receptor sequences come from a human donor with advanced metastatic prostate, ovarian, gallbladder or colorectal cancer (not recorded which). This table probably holds off-target reads from a library built for another chain.

The chain has TRBV11-2 and TRBJ1-5; D is undetermined. Germline V gene data show CDR1 as SGHAT and CDR2 as FQNNGV. Between the trimmed V and J ends, which lost 1 base and 6 bases, there was a span of 7 bases. The CDR3 contains 13 residues. The CDR3 DNA sequence: TGTGCCAGCAGCTTAGGCCCCCGTCAGCCCCAGCATTTT. This codes for CASSLGPRQPQHF.

The rearrangement links TRBV5-1 to TRBJ2-1, with D perhaps TRBD1 (5 bases). Germline lookup yields CDR1 SGHRS and CDR2 YFSETQ. The CDR3 has 13 residues. V dropped 4 bases and J dropped 5 bases, with 10 bases sitting between them. CDR3 region: CASSRLGDNEQFF. The CDR3 coding sequence is TGCGCCAGCAGCCGCTTAGGGGACAATGAGCAGTTCTTC.

The CDR3 DNA is TGTGCCAGCAGTGTGGGGGTCGGAGATACGCAGTATTTT. Translation gives CASSVGVGDTQYF. The chain is built from TRBV2 and TRBJ2-3; D tentatively reads TRBD1 or TRBD2 (5 bases each). Germline V lookup: CDR1 SNHLY, CDR2 FYNNEI. The ends were cut back, 4 bases at V and 5 bases at J, with 10 bases in the middle. CDR3 length: 13 amino acids. The full variable domain, completed using reference TRBV2 and TRBJ2-3, is EPEVTQTPSHQVTQMGQEVILRCVPISNHLYFYWYRQILGQKVEFLVSFYNNEISEKSEIFDDQFSVERPDGSNFTLKIRSTKLEDSAMYFCASSVGVGDTQYFGPGTRLTVL.

The chain uses TRBV29-1 and TRBJ2-2; TRBD2 matches 8 bases. Germline V gene sequence: CDR1 SQVTM, CDR2 ANQGSEA. J lost 7 bases, V lost 7 bases, and 11 bases had no gene match. The CDR3 length is 14 residues. CDR3 in DNA: TGCAGCGCTCTAGGTAGCGGGGTTGACGGGGAGCTGTTTTTT. Protein sequence: CSALGSGVDGELFF.

This clonotype has a handful of counts. This sequence joins TRBV29-1 and TRBJ2-5, with unresolved D. The CDR3 is 13 residues long. Trimming cost V 2 bases and J 1 base, with 8 bases left between them. Germline V CDR1 and CDR2: SQVTM, ANQGSEA. The CDR3 bases are TGCAGCGTTGAATGGCTGGTCCAAGAGACCCAGTACTTC. Translated: CSVEWLVQETQYF.

This chain uses TRBV21-1 with TRBJ2-5; TRBD1, the table's D call, was not compared with the DNA. TRBV21-1 is an annotated pseudogene. CDR3 length: 14 amino acids. The CDR3 sequence is CASTITGKRETQYF. The CDR3, as DNA: TGTGCCAGCACAATTACAGGAAAGAGGGAGACCCAGTACTTC.

The rearrangement links TRBV6-6 to TRBJ1-2, with D maybe TRBD1 (5 bases). CDR1 and CDR2 (germline): MNHNY, SVGAGI (reference sequence). The germline V and J ends were trimmed by 6 bases and 4 bases, with 18 bases remaining between them. The CDR3 has 15 residues. The chain's CDR3 is CASRAGTPVGYGYTF. For the CDR3, the DNA is TGTGCCAGCAGGGCCGGGACCCCGGTAGGCTATGGCTACACCTTC.

The chain joins TRBV4-1 to TRBJ1-3, with D tentatively TRBD1 (6 bases). Trimming pared 0 bases from V and 4 bases from J, leaving 16 bases between. This CDR3 contains 17 residues. Germline V gene sequence: CDR1 MGHRA, CDR2 YSYEKL. The CDR3 bases are TGCGCCAGCAGCCAAGATTCAACAGGGTATCAGGGAAACACCATATATTTT. Protein product: CASSQDSTGYQGNTIYF.

The V and J genes are TRBV9 and TRBJ2-7; 10 bases align to TRBD2. Germline trimming cut 0 bases from V and 3 bases from J; bases unmatched to any gene: 6. Germline CDR1 is SGDLS and CDR2 is YYNGEE. This CDR3 has 16 residues. In DNA form, the CDR3 reads TGTGCCAGCAGCGTAGGGGCTAGCGGGGGCGGCTACGAGCAGTACTTC. This sequence encodes CASSVGASGGGYEQYF. Filled out from reference TRBV9 and TRBJ2-7, the complete variable domain reads DSGVTQTPKHLITATGQRVTLRCSPRSGDLSVYWYQQSLDQGLQFLIQYYNGEERAKGNILERFSAQQFPDLHSELNLSSLELGDSALYFCASSVGASGGGYEQYFGPGTRLTVT.

The V gene is TRBV2, the J gene TRBJ2-7; weak D call: TRBD2 (5 bases). The CDR3 runs to 12 residues. V was pared by 6 bases and J by 0 bases, with 6 bases between. CDR1 SNHLY and CDR2 FYNNEI come from the germline V gene. Here the CDR3 reads CASRADSYEQYF. In DNA form, the CDR3 reads TGTGCCAGCAGAGCGGACTCCTACGAGCAGTACTTC.

The rearrangement joins TRBV4-2 to TRBJ2-3; D uncertain. V was shortened by 4 bases and J by 5 bases, with 7 bases between the two germline ends. This CDR3 spans 12 amino acids. The germline V gene encodes CDR1 LGHNA and CDR2 YNFKEQ. CDR3 protein: CASSPIGDTQYF. The CDR3 DNA reads TGTGCCAGCAGCCCAATCGGAGATACGCAGTATTTT.

This clonotype turned up a few times. V gene TRBV7-2 combines with J gene TRBJ1-5; 7 positions agree with TRBD1. Germline CDR1 and CDR2: SGHTA and FQGNSA. The CDR3 has 15 residues. The trim removed 3 bases at V and 3 bases at J, leaving 5 bases unmatched. The CDR3, as DNA: TGTGCCAGCAGCTTTAGGGGACAGTACAATCAGCCCCAGCATTTT. This sequence encodes CASSFRGQYNQPQHF.

The chain employs TRBV5-1 and TRBJ2-1; possibly TRBD1 or TRBD2 for D (6 bases each). The germline CDR1 and CDR2 sequences are SGHRS and YFSETQ. The CDR3 is 14 amino acids. The ends were cut back, 0 bases at V and 5 bases at J, with 9 bases in the middle. The CDR3 is CASSLGGAHNEQFF. The CDR3 bases are TGCGCCAGCAGCTTGGGGGGGGCACACAATGAGCAGTTCTTC.

This chain joins TRBV12-3 or TRBV12-4 and TRBJ2-7, with TRBD2 matching over 7 bases. This CDR3 has 12 residues. Losses at the gene ends were 3 bases for V and 6 bases for J; bases not matched to a gene: 2. The CDR3: CASSFGRGEQYF. The CDR3 nucleotides read TGTGCCAGCAGTTTTGGGAGGGGCGAGCAGTACTTC.

Comment on this clonotype: The junction departs from germline at one end; a sequencing error may be responsible. V gene TRBV5-3 combines with J gene TRBJ1-1; no clear D. TRBV5-3 is designated an ORF whose function remains uncertain. The CDR3 totals 14 residues. CDR3 coding DNA: TGTGCCAGCAGCTTGGCAAGAGGGAACACTGAAGCTTTCTTT. Translation: CASSLARGNTEAFF.

This clonotype was observed a handful of times. The gene calls are TRBV29-1 and TRBJ1-5; 8 nucleotides match TRBD1. The CDR3 totals 14 residues. CDR1 and CDR2 from the germline V gene are SQVTM and ANQGSEA. Trimming cost V 6 bases and J 5 bases; bases outside gene matches: 9. CDR3 sequence: CSVITGGEDQPQHF. CDR3 nucleotide sequence: TGCAGCGTGATTACAGGGGGAGAAGATCAGCCCCAGCATTTT. Supplemented by reference TRBV29-1 and TRBJ1-5, the full variable domain reads SAVISQKPSRDICQRGTSLTIQCQVDSQVTMMFWYRQQPGQSLTLIATANQGSEATYESGFVIDKFPISRPNLTFSTLTVSNMSPEDSSIYLCSVITGGEDQPQHFGDGTRLSIL.

This chain joins TRBV3-1 and TRBJ2-7; D gene unclear. Trimming removed 4 bases at V and 7 bases at J, with 17 bases between. This CDR3 spans 14 amino acids. CDR1 and CDR2 (germline): LGHDT, YNNKEL (reference sequence). CDR3 residues: CASSPLVGSSEQYF. CDR3 bases: TGTGCCAGCAGCCCCTTAGTAGGGTCTAGTGAGCAGTACTTC.

This clonotype has only a few counts. The chain recombines TRBV5-4 with TRBJ2-1; D is unclear. The V end was cut by 0 bases, the J end by 5 bases, with 15 bases between. Germline V gene sequence: CDR1 SGHNT, CDR2 YYREEE (reference sequence). The CDR3 contains 16 residues. CDR3 sequence reads: CASSLGPAVRHNEQFF. In DNA form, the CDR3 reads TGTGCCAGCAGCTTGGGTCCGGCCGTCAGGCACAATGAGCAGTTCTTC.

V gene TRBV29-1 combines with J gene TRBJ2-3; a weak D match, TRBD2 (5 bases). Germline V lookup: CDR1 SQVTM, CDR2 ANQGSEA. The ends were cut back, 7 bases at V and 0 bases at J, with 11 bases in the middle. The CDR3 is made up of 13 amino acids. CDR3 sequence: CSGVTGSTDTQYF. The CDR3, as DNA: TGCAGCGGTGTGACGGGAAGCACAGATACGCAGTATTTT.

CDR3 bases: TGTGCCAGCAGCCATACTAGCGGGTCGAGCACAGATACGCAGTATTTT. This gives the protein CASSHTSGSSTDTQYF. The chain couples TRBV3-1 to TRBJ2-3; 9 nucleotides line up with TRBD2. V lost 3 bases and J lost 0; bases outside the gene matches: 4. In germline, CDR1 is LGHDT, CDR2 YNNKEL (reference sequence). CDR3 size: 16 residues.

The chain links TRBV6-1 to TRBJ1-2, with a possible D match to TRBD1 (5 bases). This CDR3 contains 15 residues. V lost 6 bases to trimming and J lost 0 bases, with 14 bases between them. In germline, CDR1 is MNHNS, CDR2 SASEGT. Here the CDR3 reads CASSLRGGTNYGYTF. Here the CDR3 DNA reads TGTGCCAGCAGCCTACGGGGGGGAACTAACTATGGCTACACCTTC.

The chain combines TRBV2 with TRBJ1-2; 7 bases line up with TRBD1. Germline CDR1 is SNHLY and CDR2 is FYNNEI. V lost 6 bases to trimming and J lost 4 bases; unmatched junction nucleotides: 8. The CDR3 has 14 amino acids. CDR3 amino acids: CASSDRATGYGYTF. Here the CDR3 DNA reads TGTGCCAGCAGCGACAGGGCCACGGGCTATGGCTACACCTTC.

The CDR3 coding sequence is TGTGCCTGGATCGAGAAATGGGTTACGAATGAGCAGTTCTTC. It codes for CAWIEKWVTNEQFF. The chain recombines TRBV30 with TRBJ2-1; D call uncertain. Germline CDR1 is GTSNPN and CDR2 is SVGIG (reference sequence). CDR3 size: 14 residues. V lost 4 bases to trimming and J lost 7 bases, with 17 bases between them. The whole variable domain, remainder taken from reference TRBV30 and TRBJ2-1, is SQTIHQWPATLVQPVGSPLSLECTVEGTSNPNLYWYRQAAGRGLQLLFYSVGIGQISSEVPQNLSASRPQDRQFILSSKKLLLSDSGFYLCAWIEKWVTNEQFFGPGTRLTVL.

V usage is TRBV5-5 and J usage is TRBJ2-1; D is unclear. The CDR3 length is 12 residues. The ends were cut back, 5 bases at V and 8 bases at J, with 11 bases in the middle. The germline V gene encodes CDR1 SGHKS and CDR2 YYEKEE (reference sequence). The CDR3 region is CASSYTLDEQFF. The CDR3 DNA is TGTGCCAGCAGTTACACCTTGGATGAGCAGTTCTTC.

In DNA, the CDR3 is TGTGCCAGCAGTTCCACAGAGACACCACCCTATGGCTACACCTTC. It is translated as CASSSTETPPYGYTF. The rearrangement joins TRBV6-6 to TRBJ1-2, with no clear D. This CDR3 has 15 residues. Trimming stripped 4 bases from V and 4 bases from J, with 16 bases between. The germline gives CDR1 MNHNY, CDR2 SVGAGI (reference sequence).

The chain is built from TRBV5-1 and TRBJ2-1; 12 bases are shared with TRBD1. The CDR3 is 16 residues long. V lost 5 bases, J lost 2 bases, and 5 bases stayed unmatched. From germline, CDR1 is SGHRS and CDR2 YFSETQ. The CDR3 is CASSPGTGGPYNEQFF. The CDR3 DNA reads as TGCGCCAGCAGTCCCGGGACAGGGGGCCCCTACAATGAGCAGTTCTTC.